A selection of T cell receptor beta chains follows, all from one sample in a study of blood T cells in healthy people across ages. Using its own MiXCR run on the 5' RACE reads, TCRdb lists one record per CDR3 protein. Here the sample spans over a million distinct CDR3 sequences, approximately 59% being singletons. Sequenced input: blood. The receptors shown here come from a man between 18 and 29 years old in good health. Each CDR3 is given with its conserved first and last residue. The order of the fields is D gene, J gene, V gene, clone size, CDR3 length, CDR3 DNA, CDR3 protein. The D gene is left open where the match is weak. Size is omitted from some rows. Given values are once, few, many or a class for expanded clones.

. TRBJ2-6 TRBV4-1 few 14 TGCGCCAGCAGCCAAATCCCGACAGTCAACGTCCTGACTTTC CASSQIPTVNVLTF
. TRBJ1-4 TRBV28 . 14 TGTGCCAGCGATTCGGGGGCAACTAATGAAAAACTGTTTTTT CASDSGATNEKLFF
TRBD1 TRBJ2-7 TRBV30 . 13 TGTGCCTCCAAGGACAGGCAAAGGTACGAGCAGTACTTC CASKDRQRYEQYF
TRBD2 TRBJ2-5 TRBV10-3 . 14 TGTGCCATCAGTATAGCGGGAGAGGAAGAGACCCAGTACTTC CAISIAGEEETQYF
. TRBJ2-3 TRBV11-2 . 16 TGTGCCAGCAGCTTATCCCCACAGGCTAGCACAGATACGCAGTATTTT CASSLSPQASTDTQYF
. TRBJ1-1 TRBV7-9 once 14 TGTGCCAGCAGCACCCACCTAGGGAACACTGAAGCTTTCTTT CASSTHLGNTEAFF
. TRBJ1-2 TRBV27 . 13 TGTGCCAGCAGGACCTCAGTCTCCTATGGCTACACCTTC CASRTSVSYGYTF
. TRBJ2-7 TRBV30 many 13 TGTGCCTGGCGAGGGCACGGAACCTACGAGCAGTACTTC CAWRGHGTYEQYF
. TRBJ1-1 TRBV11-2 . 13 TGTGCCAGCAGCGGCGACAGCCTTACTGAAGCTTTCTTT CASSGDSLTEAFF
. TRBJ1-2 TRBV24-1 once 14 TGTGCCACCAGTGAGCCATACAGGGCTACTGGCTACACCTTC CATSEPYRATGYTF
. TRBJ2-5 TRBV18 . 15 TGTGCCAGCTCACCTTTAGGACGGCAGCAAGAGACCCAGTACTTC CASSPLGRQQETQYF
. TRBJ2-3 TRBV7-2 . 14 TGTGCCAGCAGCTTAGCGTCTAGCACAGATACGCAGTATTTT CASSLASSTDTQYF
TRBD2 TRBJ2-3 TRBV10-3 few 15 TGTGCCATCAGTGTCCAACTAGCGGGCACAGATACGCAGTATTTT CAISVQLAGTDTQYF
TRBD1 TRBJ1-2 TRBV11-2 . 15 TGTGCCAGCAGCTTAGATGGGACAGGGGAGAATGGCTACACCTTC CASSLDGTGENGYTF
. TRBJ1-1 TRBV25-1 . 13 TGTGCCAGCAGTGAATTTATGGGGTTCGGAGCTTTCTTT CASSEFMGFGAFF
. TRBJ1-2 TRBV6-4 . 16 TGTGCCAGCAGTCGGAAATCCGGGACACGGGAACTTGACTACACCTTC CASSRKSGTRELDYTF
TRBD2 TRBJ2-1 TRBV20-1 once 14 TGCAGTGCTGGAGGACTAGCGGGATGGACTGAGCAGTTCTTC CSAGGLAGWTEQFF
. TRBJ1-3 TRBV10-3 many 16 TGTGCCATCAGTGAGTCTTACGGACCTAAAGGAAACACCATATATTTT CAISESYGPKGNTIYF
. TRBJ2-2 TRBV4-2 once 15 TGTGCCAGCAGCCAAGAAGCTCACCCAGGCGGGGAGCTGTTTTTT CASSQEAHPGGELFF
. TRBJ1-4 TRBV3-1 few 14 TGTGCCAGCAGCCAAGTGGGGGTTAATGAAAAACTGTTTTTT CASSQVGVNEKLFF
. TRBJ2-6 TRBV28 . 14 TGTGCCAGCAGTTCGCTAACTGGGGCCAACGTCCTGACTTTC CASSSLTGANVLTF
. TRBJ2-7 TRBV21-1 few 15 TGTGCCAGCAGCAAAGCGCGGGGGGGATCTCGGGAGCAGTACTTC CASSKARGGSREQYF
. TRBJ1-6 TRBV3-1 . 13 TGTGCCAGCAGCCAAGATCCCCGTTTCTCCCTCCACTTT CASSQDPRFSLHF
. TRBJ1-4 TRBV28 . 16 TGTGCCAGCCGCCGGGAGTTCGGCTTCTTGGGTGAAAAACTGTTTTTT CASRREFGFLGEKLFF
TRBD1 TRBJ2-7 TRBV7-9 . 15 TGTGCCAGCAGCGCGGACAGGGGAAATCCCTACGAGCAGTACTTC CASSADRGNPYEQYF
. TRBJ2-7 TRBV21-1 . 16 TGTGCCAGCAGCAAAGAGGACCCTAAGAGCTCCTACGAGCAGTACTTC CASSKEDPKSSYEQYF
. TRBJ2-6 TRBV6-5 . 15 TGTGCCAGCAGCCCATCCGTACCTGGGGCCAACGTCCTGACTTTC CASSPSVPGANVLTF
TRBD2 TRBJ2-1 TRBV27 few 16 TGTGCCAGCAGTTTATGGGGCGGGAGGAGGTACAATGAGCAGTTCTTC CASSLWGGRRYNEQFF
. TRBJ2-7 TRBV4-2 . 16 TGTACCAGCAGCCAATTCCTAGCCACGGGCTCCTACGAGCAGTACTTC CTSSQFLATGSYEQYF
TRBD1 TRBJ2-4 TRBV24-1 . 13 TGTGCCACCCAGGACAGGGGGAAAAACATTCAGTACTTC CATQDRGKNIQYF
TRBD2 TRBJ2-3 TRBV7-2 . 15 TGTGCCAGCAGCCGCGGGGGAGGTTTTTCAGATACGCAGTATTTT CASSRGGGFSDTQYF
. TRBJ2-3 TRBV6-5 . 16 TGTGCCAGCAGCCCTTATAAGGCTCAAAACACAGATACGCAGTATTTT CASSPYKAQNTDTQYF
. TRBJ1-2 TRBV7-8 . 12 TGTGCCAGCAGCCCGTGGGAAAGGGGCTACACCTTC CASSPWERGYTF
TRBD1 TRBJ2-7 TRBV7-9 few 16 TGTGCCAGCAGCTACGACGCCGGGACAGGTTTGTACGAGCAGTACTTC CASSYDAGTGLYEQYF
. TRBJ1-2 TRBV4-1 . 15 TGCGCCAGCAGCCCCCAATGGGAGGGGAACTATGGCTACACCTTC CASSPQWEGNYGYTF
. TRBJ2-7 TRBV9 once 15 TGTGCCAGCAGCGTAGGGGGGTTTATCTCCTACGAGCAGTACTTC CASSVGGFISYEQYF
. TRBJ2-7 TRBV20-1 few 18 TGCAGTGCTTCCGAATGGGCAGGGGCCGCTAGGAGCTCCTACGAGCAGTACTTC CSASEWAGAARSSYEQYF
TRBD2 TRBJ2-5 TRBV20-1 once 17 TGCAGTGCCCCGGGACTAGCGGGGGGGCGGTTTGTGAATGAGCAGTACTTC CSAPGLAGGRFVNEQYF
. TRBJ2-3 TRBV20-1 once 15 TGCAGTGCTAGCCTACGGGGGACTGACACAGATACGCAGTATTTT CSASLRGTDTDTQYF
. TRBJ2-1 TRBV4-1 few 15 TGCGCCAGCAGCCAGGGCAGAGGAGCGAACAATGAGCAGTTCTTC CASSQGRGANNEQFF
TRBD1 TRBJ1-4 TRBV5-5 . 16 TGTGCCAGCAGCTGGGGGGACAGAACAACTAATGAAAAACTGTTTTTT CASSWGDRTTNEKLFF
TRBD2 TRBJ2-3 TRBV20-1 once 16 TGCAGTGCTAGAGTGGGGGCGGGGGGCCCCACAGATACGCAGTATTTT CSARVGAGGPTDTQYF